Following are 8 T cell receptor beta chains from one sample sequenced in a study of glioma-infiltrating T cells. TCR alpha and beta CDR3 regions were amplified from RNA using iRepertoire nested multiplex PCR. TCRdb analysed the multiplex PCR reads with MiXCR anew, one entry per CDR3 protein. The sample carries about 210,000 distinct CDR3 sequences, 32% recorded once. The sample taken for sequencing was glioma tissue, nonneoplastic brain tissue, or PBMCs (not recorded which). These TCRs come from a human donor with low-grade glioma or glioblastoma, undergoing nonglioma brain surgery, or in good health (not recorded which).

This chain connects TRBV6-2 or TRBV6-3 to TRBJ2-7, with 8 positions matching TRBD2. V was clipped by 6 bases and J by 1 base; unmatched bases: 5. The CDR3 is 14 amino acids. Germline-derived CDR1 and CDR2 are MNHEY and SVGEGT. As DNA, the CDR3 is TGTGCCAGCAGCTATAGCGGGAAATCCTACGAGCAGTACTTC. It encodes CASSYSGKSYEQYF.

Regarding this clonotype: A much larger clone differs from this one at a single base, so this may be a read error. V gene TRBV4-1 combines with J gene TRBJ2-7; 13 bases fit TRBD2. CDR1 is MGHRA and CDR2 is YSYEKL in the germline V gene. With 2 bases clipped from V and 6 bases from J, the junction kept 4 bases outside the gene matches. The length of the CDR3 is 15 residues. The CDR3 is CASSQTSGRACEQYF. In nucleotides, the CDR3 is TGCGCCAGCAGCCAAACTAGCGGGAGGGCCTGCGAGCAGTACTTC.

This clonotype occurred many times. The V and J genes are TRBV4-1 and TRBJ2-7; D is unclear. Germline V lookup: CDR1 MGHRA, CDR2 YSYEKL. CDR3 size: 16 residues. Trimming left V 0 bases short and J 6 bases short, with 18 bases between. The CDR3 loop is CASSQDFPAVGFEQYF. Here the CDR3 DNA reads TGCGCCAGCAGCCAAGATTTCCCCGCTGTGGGCTTCGAGCAGTACTTC.

The V call is TRBV12-5, the J call TRBJ2-1, with 10 bases lining up with TRBD2. Germline V CDR1 and CDR2: LGHNT, FRNRAP. CDR3 length: 16 residues. Trimming took 1 base from V and 4 from J; bases not matched to a gene: 4. CDR3 residues: CASGLAGTSDYNEQFF. The CDR3 DNA sequence: TGTGCTAGTGGTTTGGCCGGGACTAGCGATTACAATGAGCAGTTCTTC. Full variable domain (missing parts from reference TRBV12-5 and TRBJ2-1): DARVTQTPRHKVTEMGQEVTMRCQPILGHNTVFWYRQTMMQGLELLAYFRNRAPLDDSGMPKDRFSAEMPDATLATLKIQPSEPRDSAVYFCASGLAGTSDYNEQFFGPGTRLTVL.

Concerning this clonotype itself: This may come from a read error, since a much larger clone is one base off. The chain employs TRBV18 and TRBJ2-2; tentatively, D is TRBD2 (6 bases). There are 17 residues in the CDR3. V lost 1 base, J lost 3 bases, and 15 bases lay in between. CDR1 KGHSH and CDR2 LQKENI come from the germline V gene. The CDR3: CASSPQLPGADTGELFF. CDR3 in DNA: TGTGCCAGCTCACCACAGTTGCCGGGAGCGGACACCGGGGAGCTGTTTTTT. Variable domain in full (rest from reference TRBV18 and TRBJ2-2): NAGVMQNPRHLVRRRGQEARLRCSPMKGHSHVYWYRQLPEEGLKFMVYLQKENIIDESGMPKERFSAEFPKEGPSILRIQQVVRGDSAAYFCASSPQLPGADTGELFFGEGSRLTVL.

As to this clonotype: This may arise from a read error, as a much more abundant clone is one base away. The chain has TRBV4-1 and TRBJ2-5; 10 bases map to TRBD2. This CDR3 has 15 amino acids. J gave up 11 bases and V 1 base, and 10 bases lay outside the gene matches. Per germline, CDR1 MGHRA and CDR2 YSYEKL. CDR3 sequence: CASSQAASGGNEQYF. The DNA for the CDR3 is TGCGCCAGCAGCCAAGCGGCTAGCGGGGGCAATGAGCAGTACTTC.

The rearrangement joins TRBV30 to TRBJ2-3; 8 bases fit TRBD2. V trimming: 1 base; J trimming: 2 bases; junction bases outside the gene matches: 8. The CDR3 consists of 16 residues. Germline lookup yields CDR1 GTSNPN and CDR2 SVGIG (reference sequence). The CDR3 loop reads CAWSAAAGANTDTQYF. CDR3 nucleotides: TGTGCCTGGAGTGCCGCAGCGGGAGCCAACACAGATACGCAGTATTTT.

Details on this clonotype: Its ends do not fully match the called genes, so a read error is possible. The chain employs TRBV7-2 and TRBJ1-2; D might be TRBD1 (5 bases). The germline V gene has CDR1 SGHTA and CDR2 FQGNSA. This CDR3 has 13 amino acids. CDR3 in amino acids: CASVGEWRRGYPF. The DNA of the CDR3 is TGTGCCAGCGTCGGGGAGTGGAGGCGGGGCTACCCCTTC.